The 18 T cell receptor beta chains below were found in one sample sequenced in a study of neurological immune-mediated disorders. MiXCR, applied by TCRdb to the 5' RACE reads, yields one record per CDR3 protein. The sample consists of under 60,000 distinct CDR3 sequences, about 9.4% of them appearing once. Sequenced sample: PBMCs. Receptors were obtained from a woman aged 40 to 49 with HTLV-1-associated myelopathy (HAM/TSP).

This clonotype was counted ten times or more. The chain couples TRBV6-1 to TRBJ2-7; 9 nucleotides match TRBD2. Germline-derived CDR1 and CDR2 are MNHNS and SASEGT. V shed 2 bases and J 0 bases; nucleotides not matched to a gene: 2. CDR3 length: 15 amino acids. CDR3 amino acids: CASSEKTSGSYEQYF. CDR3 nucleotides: TGTGCCAGCAGTGAAAAGACTAGCGGCTCCTACGAGCAGTACTTC.

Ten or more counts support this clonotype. The CDR3 coding sequence is TGTGCCAGCAGCCAAACGAGCTACTCTGGAAACACCATATATTTT. Translation gives CASSQTSYSGNTIYF. The gene calls are TRBV7-9 and TRBJ1-3; D unclear. CDR3 length: 15 residues. V lost 5 bases to trimming and J lost 0 bases, with 11 bases between them. Looked up from germline, CDR1 is SEHNR and CDR2 is FQNEAQ (reference sequence).

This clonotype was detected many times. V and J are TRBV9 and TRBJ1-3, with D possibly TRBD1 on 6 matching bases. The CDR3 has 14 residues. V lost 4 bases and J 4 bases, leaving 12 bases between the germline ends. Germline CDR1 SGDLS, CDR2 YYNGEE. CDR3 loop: CASSPPGAGNTIYF. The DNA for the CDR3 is TGTGCCAGCAGCCCACCAGGGGCCGGAAACACCATATATTTT.

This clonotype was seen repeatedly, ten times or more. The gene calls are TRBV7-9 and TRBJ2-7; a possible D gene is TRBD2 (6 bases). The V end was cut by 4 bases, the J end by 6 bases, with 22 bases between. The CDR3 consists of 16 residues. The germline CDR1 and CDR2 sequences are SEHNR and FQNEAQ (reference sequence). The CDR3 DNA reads TGTGCCAGCAGCTCCCCTATCGGGGGTCTCGCTTTCGAGCAGTACTTC. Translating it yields CASSSPIGGLAFEQYF. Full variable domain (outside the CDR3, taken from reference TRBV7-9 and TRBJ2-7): DTGVSQNPRHKITKRGQNVTFRCDPISEHNRLYWYRQTLGQGPEFLTYFQNEAQLEKSRLLSDRFSAERPKGSFSTLEIQRTEQGDSAMYLCASSSPIGGLAFEQYFGPGTRLTVT.

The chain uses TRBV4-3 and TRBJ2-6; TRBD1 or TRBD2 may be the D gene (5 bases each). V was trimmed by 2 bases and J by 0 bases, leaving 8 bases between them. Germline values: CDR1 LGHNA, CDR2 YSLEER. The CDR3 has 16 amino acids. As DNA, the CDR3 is TGCGCCAGCAGCCAACGGGGCCTCTCTGGGGCCAACGTCCTGACTTTC. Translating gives CASSQRGLSGANVLTF.

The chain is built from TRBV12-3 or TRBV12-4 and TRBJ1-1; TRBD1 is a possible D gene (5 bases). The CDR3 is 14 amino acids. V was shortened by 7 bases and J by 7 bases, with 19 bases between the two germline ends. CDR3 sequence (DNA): TGTGCCAGCAACCTGACGGAGGGGATTAGTGAAGCTTTCTTT. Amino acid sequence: CASNLTEGISEAFF.

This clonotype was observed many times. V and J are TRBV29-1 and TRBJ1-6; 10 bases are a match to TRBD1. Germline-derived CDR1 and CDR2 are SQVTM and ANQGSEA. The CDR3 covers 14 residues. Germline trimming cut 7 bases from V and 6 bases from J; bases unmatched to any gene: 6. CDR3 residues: CSAGTGESNSPLHF. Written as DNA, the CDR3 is TGCAGCGCTGGGACAGGGGAAAGTAATTCACCCCTCCACTTT.

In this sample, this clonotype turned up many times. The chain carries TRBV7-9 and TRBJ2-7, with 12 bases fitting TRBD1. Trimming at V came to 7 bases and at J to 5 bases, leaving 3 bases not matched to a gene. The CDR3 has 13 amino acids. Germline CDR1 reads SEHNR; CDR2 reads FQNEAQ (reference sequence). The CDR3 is CASIRDRGHEQYF. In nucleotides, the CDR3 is TGTGCCAGCATTAGGGACAGGGGGCACGAGCAGTACTTC.

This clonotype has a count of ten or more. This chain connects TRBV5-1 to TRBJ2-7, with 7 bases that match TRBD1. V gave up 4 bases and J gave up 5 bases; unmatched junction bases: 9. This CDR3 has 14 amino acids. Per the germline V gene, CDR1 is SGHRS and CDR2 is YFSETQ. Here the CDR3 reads CASSTGQPGNEQYF. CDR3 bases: TGCGCCAGCAGCACGGGACAGCCAGGAAACGAGCAGTACTTC.

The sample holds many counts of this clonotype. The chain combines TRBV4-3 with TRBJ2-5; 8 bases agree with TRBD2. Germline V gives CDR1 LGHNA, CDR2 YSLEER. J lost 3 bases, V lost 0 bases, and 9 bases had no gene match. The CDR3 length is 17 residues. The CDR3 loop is CASSQDLGGVPKETQYF. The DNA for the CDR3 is TGCGCCAGCAGCCAAGATCTCGGGGGGGTCCCCAAAGAGACCCAGTACTTC.

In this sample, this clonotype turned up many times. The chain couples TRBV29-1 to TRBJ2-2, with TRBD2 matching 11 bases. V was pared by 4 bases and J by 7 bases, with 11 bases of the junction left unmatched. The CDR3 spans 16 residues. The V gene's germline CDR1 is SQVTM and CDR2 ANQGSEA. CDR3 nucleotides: TGCAGCGTTGGACTAGCGGGGCAAGGAGGAGGCGGGGAGCTGTTTTTT. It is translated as CSVGLAGQGGGGELFF.

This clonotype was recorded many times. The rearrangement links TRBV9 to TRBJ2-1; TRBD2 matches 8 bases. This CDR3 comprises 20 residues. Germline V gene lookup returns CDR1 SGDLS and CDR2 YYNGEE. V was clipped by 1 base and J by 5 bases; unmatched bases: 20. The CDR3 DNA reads TGTGCCAGCAGCGTAAAGGCGGAGCGGGGGTTCCTACTGAGCCACAATGAGCAGTTCTTC. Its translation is CASSVKAERGFLLSHNEQFF.

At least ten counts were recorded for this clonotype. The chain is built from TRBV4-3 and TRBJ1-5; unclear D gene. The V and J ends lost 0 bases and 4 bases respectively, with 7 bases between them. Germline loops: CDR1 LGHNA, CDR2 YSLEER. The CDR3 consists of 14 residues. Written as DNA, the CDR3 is TGCGCCAGCAGCCAAGATGGGATAAATCAGCCCCAGCATTTT. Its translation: CASSQDGINQPQHF.

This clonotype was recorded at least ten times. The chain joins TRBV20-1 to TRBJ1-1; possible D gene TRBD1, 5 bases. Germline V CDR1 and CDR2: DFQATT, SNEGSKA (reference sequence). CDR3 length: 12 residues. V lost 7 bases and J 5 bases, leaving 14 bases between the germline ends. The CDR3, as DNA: TGCAGTGAGGTCAGACGGGGGACTGAAGCTTTCTTT. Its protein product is CSEVRRGTEAFF.

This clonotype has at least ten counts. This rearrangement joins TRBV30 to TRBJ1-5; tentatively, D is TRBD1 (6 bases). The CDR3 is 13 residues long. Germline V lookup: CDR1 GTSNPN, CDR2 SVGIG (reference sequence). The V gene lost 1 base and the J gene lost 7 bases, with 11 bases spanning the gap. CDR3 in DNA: TGTGCCTGGAGTGCAACAGGGAGGCAGCCCCAGCATTTT. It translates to CAWSATGRQPQHF.

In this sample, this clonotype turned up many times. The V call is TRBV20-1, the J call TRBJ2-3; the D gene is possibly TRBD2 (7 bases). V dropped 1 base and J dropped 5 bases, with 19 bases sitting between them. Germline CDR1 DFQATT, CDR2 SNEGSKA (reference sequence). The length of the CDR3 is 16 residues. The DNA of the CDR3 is TGCAGTGCTAGAGTCGTTGGGGGGGCGTATGGAGATACGCAGTATTTT. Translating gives CSARVVGGAYGDTQYF.

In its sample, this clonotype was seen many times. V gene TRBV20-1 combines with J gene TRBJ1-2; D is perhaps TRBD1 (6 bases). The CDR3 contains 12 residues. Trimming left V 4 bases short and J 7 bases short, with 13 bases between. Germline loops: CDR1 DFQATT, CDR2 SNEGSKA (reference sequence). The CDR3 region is CSATITGFGYTF. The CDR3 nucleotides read TGCAGTGCTACCATTACAGGGTTTGGCTACACCTTC.

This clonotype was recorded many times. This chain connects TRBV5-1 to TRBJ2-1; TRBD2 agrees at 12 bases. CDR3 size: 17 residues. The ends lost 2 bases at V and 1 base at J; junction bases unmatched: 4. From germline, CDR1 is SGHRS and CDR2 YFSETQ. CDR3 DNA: TGCGCCAGCAGCTTTCTAGCGGGGGGGCAGTCCTACAATGAGCAGTTCTTC. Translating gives CASSFLAGGQSYNEQFF.